The source of this TCR beta chain is a study of T-cell memory formation after mild COVID-19. Germline CDR1 and CDR2: SGHTA and FQGNSA. V lost 1 base, J lost 2 bases, and 15 bases lay in between. The CDR3 contains 16 residues. TCR alpha and TCR beta cDNA libraries carrying sample barcodes and UMIs came from 5'RACE with constant-segment primers. Using its own MiXCR run on the 5' RACE reads, TCRdb lists one record per CDR3 protein. The sample gives about 210,000 distinct CDR3 sequences, 8% to 11% of which show up once; approximately 3% is in the top ten. This clonotype showed up many times. The sequence derives from a young man who had mild COVID-19 (a few samples of this study predate the infection). Cell type and time point are not known. The chain carries TRBV7-2 and TRBJ2-7; no clear D. Sequenced input: PBMCs or a T cell subset sorted from them (not recorded which). The CDR3 sequence: CASSLEVSAVAYEQYF. In DNA, the CDR3 is TGTGCCAGCAGCTTAGAGGTTTCGGCGGTAGCCTACGAGCAGTACTTC.